A single sample gave rise to the 23 T cell receptor beta chains below, sequenced in a study of beta chain features in type 1 diabetes. Whole-study results and caveats: The study found moderately but significantly shorter TCRB CDR3s in all four CD4+ subsets of Type 1 diabetes patients.

The study reverse transcribed the entire isolated RNA, so it sequenced expressed TCRB transcripts. Sequencing was performed with immunoSEQ multiplex PCR; in TCRdb, only in-frame clones are kept and a portion is missing. The data hold 200,000 to 300,000 clones, with 9.5% to 13% observed a single time. Their cognate antigens are unknown. The source material was naive CD4+ T cells from blood. The receptors come from a man between 25 and 39 years old with type 1 diabetes.

The chain uses TRBV7-2 and TRBJ1-6; D perhaps matches TRBD1 (6 bases). V lost 4 bases, J lost 9 bases, and 16 bases lay in between. CDR3 length: 15 residues. Germline loops: CDR1 SGHTA, CDR2 FQGNSA. In DNA, the CDR3 is TGTGCCAGCAGCTCCAGAAACAGGGTCGGTTCACCCCTCCACTTT. Its translation is CASSSRNRVGSPLHF.

This chain uses TRBV7-2 with TRBJ2-4; weak D call: TRBD2 (7 bases). The V end lost 5 bases, the J end lost 8 bases, and 13 bases lay between the germline ends. Germline V CDR1 and CDR2: SGHTA, FQGNSA. The CDR3 totals 13 residues. For the CDR3, the DNA is TGTGCCAGCAGCCCCGGGGGGCGGGACATTCAGTACTTC. This translates into CASSPGGRDIQYF.

This clone was detected a few times. J is TRBJ2-3 and V is TRBV5-1; D gene unclear. Germline lookup yields CDR1 SGHRS and CDR2 YFSETQ. The CDR3 spans 12 residues. V gave up 2 bases and J gave up 14 bases, with 15 bases separating them. CDR3 sequence (DNA): TGCGCCAGCAGCTTTACCCCCCCTCACTGGTATTTT. The encoded protein is CASSFTPPHWYF.

This clone was detected only a few times. The gene calls are TRBV7-9 and TRBJ2-7; 9 positions agree with TRBD1. The CDR3 has 14 amino acids. The J segment lost 5 bases and the V segment lost 3 bases, leaving 5 bases of the junction unmatched. In germline, CDR1 is SEHNR, CDR2 FQNEAQ (reference sequence). CDR3 bases: TGTGCCAGCAGCTTCGGCACAGGGGGCAACGAGCAGTACTTC. It yields the protein CASSFGTGGNEQYF.

The V and J genes are TRBV4-3 and TRBJ2-3, with 11 bases matching TRBD2. The CDR3 runs 18 residues. Germline V gene sequence: CDR1 LGHNA, CDR2 YSLEER. The V gene end was trimmed by 0 bases and the J gene end by 2 bases; junction bases not matched to a gene: 7. CDR3 in amino acids: CASSQEWASGGITDTQYF. CDR3 sequence (DNA): TGCGCCAGCAGCCAAGAGTGGGCTAGCGGGGGGATCACAGATACGCAGTATTTT.

This clone was counted between two and nine times. One junction end disagrees with the germline gene, perhaps due to a read error. In nucleotides, the CDR3 is TGTGCTAGCAGCTTAGCTTTCCAGGCGGAGACCCAGTACTTC. This sequence encodes CASSLAFQAETQYF. The V and J genes are TRBV7-7 and TRBJ2-5; unclear D gene. The V gene's germline CDR1 is SSHAT and CDR2 FNYEAQ (reference sequence). CDR3 length: 14 residues.

In this sample, this clone turned up a few times. The genes are TRBV6-6 and TRBJ2-5; D remains ambiguous. Trimming left V 5 bases short and J 2 bases short, with 12 bases between. Germline-derived CDR1 and CDR2 are MNHNY and SVGAGI (reference sequence). The CDR3 loop spans 14 amino acids. The CDR3 loop is CASSDKVYQETQYF. The CDR3, as DNA: TGTGCCAGCAGTGACAAGGTTTATCAAGAGACCCAGTACTTC.

The rearrangement joins TRBV11-2 to TRBJ2-5; D is possibly TRBD1 (6 bases). The CDR3 loop spans 16 amino acids. CDR1 SGHAT and CDR2 FQNNGV come from the germline V gene. With 3 bases removed from V and 2 bases from J, the gap between germline ends came to 16 bases. CDR3: CASSFNFDRPQETQYF. The CDR3 bases are TGTGCCAGCAGCTTTAACTTCGACAGGCCACAAGAGACCCAGTACTTC. The entire variable domain, with the rest obtained from reference TRBV11-2 and TRBJ2-5, is as follows: EAGVAQSPRYKIIEKRQSVAFWCNPISGHATLYWYQQILGQGPKLLIQFQNNGVVDDSQLPKDRFSAERLKGVDSTLKIQPAKLEDSAVYLCASSFNFDRPQETQYFGPGTRLLVL.

The V and J genes are TRBV19 and TRBJ1-5; possibly TRBD1 for D (6 bases). CDR3 length: 15 residues. The germline V and J ends were trimmed by 3 bases and 6 bases, with 15 bases remaining between them. CDR1 and CDR2 (germline): LNHDA, SQIVND (reference sequence). The CDR3 nucleotides read TGTGCCAGTAGTATGGTGGACAGATCGGGTCAGCCCCAGCATTTT. This encodes CASSMVDRSGQPQHF.

This clone occurred a few times. The chain has TRBV4-3 and TRBJ2-5; 7 nucleotides line up with TRBD2. The CDR3 is 16 amino acids. Germline CDR1 reads LGHNA; CDR2 reads YSLEER. The V and J ends lost 0 bases and 2 bases, in that order; junction bases with no gene match: 6. The DNA for the CDR3 is TGCGCCAGCAGCCAAGAGAGGTTAGCGGGTCAAGAGACCCAGTACTTC. Translated, it gives CASSQERLAGQETQYF.

This sequence joins TRBV27 and TRBJ2-5, with D possibly matching TRBD2 (6 bases). Germline CDR1 and CDR2: MNHEY and SMNVEV (reference sequence). The CDR3 is 17 residues long. With 6 bases removed from V and 0 bases from J, the gap between germline ends came to 20 bases. The CDR3 coding sequence is TGTGCCAGCAGCAGTTACGGAGCGGCGGGATACCAAGAGACCCAGTACTTC. Its protein is CASSSYGAAGYQETQYF.

The chain carries TRBV9 and TRBJ1-2; no definite D call. Germline CDR1 reads SGDLS; CDR2 reads YYNGEE. This CDR3 spans 14 amino acids. The V gene lost 2 bases and the J gene lost 3 bases, with 11 bases spanning the gap. The CDR3 bases are TGTGCCAGCAGCGTCAGAGGGAATGACTATGGCTACACCTTC. Translated, it gives CASSVRGNDYGYTF.

The chain is built from TRBV18 and TRBJ1-1; 7 bases line up with TRBD1. Germline V gene sequence: CDR1 KGHSH, CDR2 LQKENI. Germline trimming cut 3 bases from V and 6 bases from J; bases unmatched to any gene: 7. This CDR3 has 14 residues. The CDR3 spells CASSPRTGVPEAFF. CDR3 sequence (DNA): TGTGCCAGCTCACCCCGCACAGGGGTCCCTGAAGCTTTCTTT. The whole variable domain, remainder taken from reference TRBV18 and TRBJ1-1, is NAGVMQNPRHLVRRRGQEARLRCSPMKGHSHVYWYRQLPEEGLKFMVYLQKENIIDESGMPKERFSAEFPKEGPSILRIQQVVRGDSAAYFCASSPRTGVPEAFFGQGTRLTVV.

Here the CDR3 DNA reads TGTGCCAGCAGCCAAGATCACAGGGGCTCGCCCCAGCATTTT. It codes for CASSQDHRGSPQHF. The chain has TRBV14 and TRBJ1-5; 7 bases match TRBD1. Looked up from germline, CDR1 is SGHDN and CDR2 is FVKESK. V shed 0 bases and J 9 bases; nucleotides not matched to a gene: 5. The CDR3 is 14 residues long.

The chain has TRBV18 and TRBJ2-1; no reliable D call. In germline, CDR1 is KGHSH, CDR2 LQKENI. Trimming removed 3 bases at V and 7 bases at J, with 7 bases between. The length of the CDR3 is 12 residues. CDR3 in DNA: TGTGCCAGCTCACCCTCGGAGAATGAGCAGTTCTTC. It encodes CASSPSENEQFF.

This clone was seen a handful of times. The rearrangement links TRBV4-1 to TRBJ2-1; D remains ambiguous. Germline-derived CDR1 and CDR2 are MGHRA and YSYEKL. V lost 1 base, J lost 0 bases, and 16 bases lay in between. The CDR3 is 18 amino acids. The CDR3 spells CASSQGISTLSSYNEQFF. The CDR3 region has the DNA TGCGCCAGCAGCCAAGGAATAAGTACTCTTAGCTCCTACAATGAGCAGTTCTTC.

This clone was picked up a small number of times. The genes are TRBV18 and TRBJ1-4; D perhaps matches TRBD1 (5 bases). Between the trimmed V and J ends, which lost 6 bases and 0 bases, there was a span of 11 bases. Germline V gives CDR1 KGHSH, CDR2 LQKENI. This CDR3 is 15 amino acids long. CDR3 coding DNA: TGTGCCAGCTCCCCTGACAGCGCAACTAATGAAAAACTGTTTTTT. Its protein is CASSPDSATNEKLFF.

This clone was found a few times. The rearrangement uses TRBV18 and TRBJ1-2, with a weak D call TRBD1 (6 bases). Trimming took 6 bases from V and 2 from J, leaving 10 bases between them. Germline V CDR1 and CDR2: KGHSH, LQKENI. The CDR3 totals 13 residues. The CDR3 here is CASSPTGNYGYTF. Written as DNA, the CDR3 is TGTGCCAGCTCGCCAACAGGGAACTATGGCTACACCTTC.

The rearrangement links TRBV19 to TRBJ1-5; D not resolved. The CDR3 has 16 residues. Trimming took 3 bases from V and 0 from J, leaving 12 bases between them. Germline CDR1 LNHDA, CDR2 SQIVND (reference sequence). The chain's CDR3 is CASSMRADFSNQPQHF. CDR3 DNA sequence: TGTGCCAGTAGTATGAGGGCAGATTTTAGCAATCAGCCCCAGCATTTT.

CDR3 bases: TGTGCCAGCAGCGCCGTGCACCCCAGGGGAACCGGGGAGCTGTTTTTT. Translated: CASSAVHPRGTGELFF. This sequence joins TRBV9 and TRBJ2-2; D possibly corresponds to TRBD1 (6 bases). With 3 bases removed from V and 5 bases from J, the gap between germline ends came to 17 bases. The V gene's germline CDR1 is SGDLS and CDR2 YYNGEE. This CDR3 spans 16 amino acids.

The chain combines TRBV7-6 with TRBJ2-1; no reliable D call. This CDR3 has 13 residues. V lost 5 bases and J 2 bases, leaving 7 bases between the germline ends. Germline loops: CDR1 SGHVS, CDR2 FNYEAQ. The CDR3 loop reads CASSPSPYNEQFF. CDR3 in DNA: TGTGCCAGCAGCCCGTCCCCCTACAATGAGCAGTTCTTC.

The genes are TRBV2 and TRBJ2-4; D is unclear. The germline V gene has CDR1 SNHLY and CDR2 FYNNEI. V was pared by 3 bases and J by 5 bases, with 5 bases between. This CDR3 comprises 12 residues. CDR3 nucleotides: TGTGCCAGCAGTGAGGCAGAAAACATTCAGTACTTC. It encodes CASSEAENIQYF.

This clone was seen only a few times. The chain combines TRBV5-4 with TRBJ2-5; maybe TRBD1 (6 bases). V was shortened by 4 bases and J by 5 bases, with 18 bases between the two germline ends. This CDR3 has 15 amino acids. Germline V gene lookup returns CDR1 SGHNT and CDR2 YYREEE (reference sequence). DNA for the CDR3: TGTGCCAGCAGCGAGGGGACACCCCAGCAGGAGACCCAGTACTTC. Protein sequence: CASSEGTPQQETQYF.